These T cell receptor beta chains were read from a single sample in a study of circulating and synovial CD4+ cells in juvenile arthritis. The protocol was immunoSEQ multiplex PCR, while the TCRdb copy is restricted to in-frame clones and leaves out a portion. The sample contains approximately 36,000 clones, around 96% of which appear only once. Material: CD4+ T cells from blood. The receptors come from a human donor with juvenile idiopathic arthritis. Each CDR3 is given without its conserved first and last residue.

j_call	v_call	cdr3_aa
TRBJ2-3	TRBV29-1	SVEGQGAGTQY
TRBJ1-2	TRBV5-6	ASSEQGVFGYT
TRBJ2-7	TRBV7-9	ASSPGADRGRYEQY
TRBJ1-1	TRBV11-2	ASRSGTGGNIAF
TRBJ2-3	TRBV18	ASSPGRGLTDTQY
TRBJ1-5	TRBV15	ATSRDRGRSPNQPQH
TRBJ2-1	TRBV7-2	ASGSYSYNEQF
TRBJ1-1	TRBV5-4	ASSGWDRAHTEAF
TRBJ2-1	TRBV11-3	ASSLGDSHNEQF
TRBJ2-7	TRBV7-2	ASSPGLASPYEQY
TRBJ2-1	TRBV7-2	ASSQAGSGGYNEQF
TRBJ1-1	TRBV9	ASSLMDRGDAF
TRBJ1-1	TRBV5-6	ASSRTGGSGNTEAF
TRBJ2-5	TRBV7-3	ASSLLGGEETQY
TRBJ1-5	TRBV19	ASSIWGSPSSQPQH
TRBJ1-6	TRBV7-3	ASSLGGASYNSPLH